The 3 T cell receptor beta chains given below trace back to one sample, sequenced in a study of OX40 agonist ivuxolimab in advanced cancers. Clones were read by immunoSEQ multiplex PCR, and TCRdb kept only the in-frame ones, dropping some. The table has around 16,000 clones, roughly three quarters seen once. The specimen comprised CD4+ or CD8+ T cells sorted from blood, sampled in a trial of the OX40 agonist ivuxolimab. These receptors were taken from an adult with an advanced solid tumor such as melanoma, head and neck, liver or kidney cancer.

As DNA, the CDR3 is TGTGCCAGTAGTATTTCGGACAGGGGACTACTCTACACCTTC. Translation: CASSISDRGLLYTF. The chain couples TRBV19 to TRBJ1-2; TRBD1 matches at 9 bases. There are 14 residues in the CDR3. The V gene's germline CDR1 is LNHDA and CDR2 SQIVND (reference sequence). Unmatched junction bases numbered 9, after V lost 3 bases and J lost 10 bases.

The chain combines TRBV10-2 with TRBJ1-6, with no clear D. The CDR3 has 15 residues. The V and J ends lost 2 bases and 0 bases respectively, with 5 bases between them. Germline lookup yields CDR1 WSHSY and CDR2 SAAADI. CDR3 amino acids: CASSEPDSYNSPLHF. Written as DNA, the CDR3 is TGCGCCAGCAGTGAGCCGGACTCCTATAATTCACCCCTCCACTTT.

This rearrangement joins TRBV5-8 to TRBJ1-2; TRBD1 might be the D (5 bases). The V end was cut by 0 bases, the J end by 4 bases, with 16 bases between. Germline V gives CDR1 SGHTS, CDR2 YDEGEE. There are 16 residues in the CDR3. DNA of the CDR3: TGTGCCAGCAGCTTGGCCGAGGAGGGGCTTAGCTATGGCTACACCTTC. It specifies CASSLAEEGLSYGYTF.